This paragraph covers one T cell receptor beta chain sequence. What it binds is not known. Libraries were prepared by immunoSEQ multiplex PCR; TCRdb keeps only in-frame clonotypes and omits some of them. The table includes approximately 90,000 clones, about nine tenths detected once. The germline V and J ends were trimmed by 2 bases and 3 bases, with 12 bases remaining between them. The germline V gene has CDR1 SGHNT and CDR2 YYREEE (reference sequence). The CDR3 sequence is 14 residues long. The data stem from a study of T cell repertoires and HLA-DP antigens. Study as a whole: Donor ages ranged from 18-to-29 to 60-to-69; a couple of men, one woman.

Regarding the study as a whole: The CD4+ repertoire was not split into naive and memory. Against one allele, clones undetected before culture averaged roughly 35%; against the other, less than 65%.

The source of this sequence is a man aged 50-60 years in good health and CMV-seronegative. This sequence joins TRBV5-4 and TRBJ2-7; perhaps TRBD2 as D (5 bases). Sample: CD4+ T cells from PBMCs. The CDR3 sequence: CASSFSGIDYEQYF. As DNA, the CDR3 is TGTGCCAGCAGCTTTTCCGGGATCGACTACGAGCAGTACTTC. The full variable domain, rest sourced from reference TRBV5-4 and TRBJ2-7, is ETGVTQSPTHLIKTRGQQVTLRCSSQSGHNTVSWYQQALGQGPQFIFQYYREEENGRGNFPPRFSGLQFPNYSSELNVNALELDDSALYLCASSFSGIDYEQYFGPGTRLTVT.